This T cell receptor (beta chain) is drawn from a study of breast tumors, draining lymph nodes, adjacent tissues. TCRdb processed the multiplex PCR reads anew with MiXCR; each CDR3 protein has one entry. The table has about 230,000 distinct CDR3 sequences, approximately 30% seen once. Samples came from axillary lymph nodes draining the breast cancer. This CDR3 comprises 15 residues. The germline CDR1 and CDR2 sequences are LNHNV and YYDKDF (reference sequence). Between the trimmed V and J ends, which lost 0 bases and 0 bases, there was a span of 8 bases. There are many counts of this clonotype. The chain employs TRBV15 and TRBJ1-2; no firm D call. What was sequenced was axillary lymph node tissue. This clonotype was sampled from a female donor with breast cancer. Some clones in this sample may be carry-over from other donors' samples. The CDR3 region is CATSRDSAANYGYTF. CDR3 coding DNA: TGTGCCACCAGCAGAGATTCGGCAGCTAACTATGGCTACACCTTC.